This T cell receptor beta chain was sequenced during a study of blood T cell repertoires in COVID-19. Study-level background: Samples came from the United States, Italy and Spain, spanning acute and convalescent COVID-19. Sample material is recorded as cDNA or gDNA derived from T cells, B-cell-depleted T cells, or PBMCs.

Per the original methods: Amplification with reference gene primers provided the estimates of nucleated cell counts. The repertoire was sequenced with immunoSEQ multiplex PCR; TCRdb's copy has only in-frame clones and lacks some. V and J calls and clone size come straight from that table; D and trimming were deduced from the DNA. The sample yields about 50,000 clones, more than 80% seen once. The germline gives CDR1 SEHNR, CDR2 FQNEAQ (reference sequence). CDR3 size: 13 residues. Trimming took 1 base from V and 5 from J, leaving 5 bases between them. The sequencing input was peripheral blood. The chain uses TRBV7-9 and TRBJ2-2; tentative D call: TRBD1 (5 bases). The origin of this receptor is a man aged 60-69 years with acute or convalescent COVID-19. The CDR3 reads CASSLGQTGELFF. Here the CDR3 DNA reads TGTGCCAGCAGCTTAGGACAGACCGGGGAGCTGTTTTTT.